These 23 T cell receptor beta chains originate from one sample sequenced in a study of CD8+CD57+ T cells in acquired aplastic anemia (dated by TCRdb to the late 2010s). Sequenced using an Illumina HiSeq 2000. TCR beta VDJ combination and CDR3 sequence profiling used genomic DNA as the template. TCRdb trimmed public reads at Q25 via fastp, called clones via MiXCR and kept in-frame beta chains. Entries that share a CDR3 protein sequence are merged under the most common genes and DNA. This sample has about 140,000 distinct CDR3 sequences in its table, and roughly 40% of those were observed once. The leading ten clones occupy less than 8.5% of the sample. The material sequenced was sorted CD4+, CD8+, or CD8+CD57+ T cells (not recorded which) from PBMCs. The receptors here all came from a human donor in good health, serving as a control.

V is TRBV20-1 and J is TRBJ1-2; D unclear. V was clipped by 2 bases and J by 3 bases, with 7 bases between them. CDR1 is DFQATT and CDR2 is SNEGSKA in the germline V gene (reference sequence). The CDR3 consists of 12 residues. CDR3: CSARSQDYGYTF. The CDR3 region has the DNA TGCAGTGCTAGAAGCCAGGACTATGGCTACACCTTC.

The chain couples TRBV4-1 to TRBJ1-2; D ambiguous. The V and J ends lost 0 bases and 8 bases respectively, with 16 bases between them. CDR1 and CDR2 from the germline V gene are MGHRA and YSYEKL. The CDR3 totals 15 residues. The CDR3 nucleotides read TGCGCCAGCAGCCAAGAGGGCGGCAGGTCTGTGGGCTACACCTTC. Protein: CASSQEGGRSVGYTF.

Notes on this clonotype: Since the CDR3 does not end with the conserved phenylalanine or tryptophan, this likely comes from a read error. The chain combines TRBV3-1 with TRBJ2-2; no clear D gene. CDR1 is LGHDT, CDR2 YNNKEL, per germline (reference sequence). The CDR3 covers 13 residues. Between the trimmed V and J ends, which lost 2 bases and 6 bases, there was a span of 7 bases. DNA of the CDR3: TGTGCCAGCAGCCAACACGCCGCCGGGGAGCTGTTTTTA. Protein product: CASSQHAAGELFL.

This clonotype was seen a single time. The gene calls are TRBV11-2 and TRBJ1-3; 7 bases line up with TRBD1. The ends lost 5 bases at V and 3 bases at J; junction bases unmatched: 7. The V gene's germline CDR1 is SGHAT and CDR2 FQNNGV. The CDR3 runs to 15 residues. In nucleotides, the CDR3 is TGTGCCAGCAGCCCTGGAACAGGGGATGGAAACACCATATATTTT. It encodes CASSPGTGDGNTIYF.

This chain links TRBV20-1 with TRBJ2-3, with 7 bases identical to TRBD2. The CDR3 contains 13 residues. V shed 0 bases, J shed 9 bases, and the junction held 6 bases outside the gene matches. Germline loops: CDR1 DFQATT, CDR2 SNEGSKA (reference sequence). The CDR3 DNA reads TGCAGTGCTAGAGATTTGCGGGAGTGGACGCAGTATTTT. Translating gives CSARDLREWTQYF.

This clonotype was recorded at least ten times. The genes are TRBV10-1 and TRBJ2-6; no clear D gene. Trimming took 6 bases from V and 0 from J, leaving 3 bases between them. The CDR3 runs to 13 residues. CDR1 is WNHNN and CDR2 is SYGVQD in the germline V gene (reference sequence). The CDR3 region is CASRASGANVLTF. DNA for the CDR3: TGCGCCAGCAGGGCCTCTGGGGCCAACGTCCTGACTTTC.

V usage is TRBV10-3 and J usage is TRBJ2-7; 9 bases match TRBD1. V dropped 0 bases and J dropped 3; count of bases not matched to a gene: 3. The CDR3 contains 15 residues. Germline values: CDR1 ENHRY, CDR2 SYGVKD. The CDR3 is CAISESGTGNYEQYF. The CDR3 DNA reads TGTGCCATCAGTGAGTCAGGGACAGGGAACTACGAGCAGTACTTC.

CDR3 in DNA: TGTGCCAGTAGTACGTATTCTGGGGCCAACGTCCTGACTTTC. Its translation: CASSTYSGANVLTF. The chain is built from TRBV19 and TRBJ2-6; D ambiguous. CDR1 LNHDA and CDR2 SQIVND come from the germline V gene (reference sequence). Trimming shortened V by 4 bases and J by 1 base, and 5 bases separated the two germline ends. The CDR3 is made up of 14 amino acids.

The V call is TRBV7-2, the J call TRBJ1-6, with D perhaps matching TRBD1 (6 bases). There are 14 residues in the CDR3. The germline gives CDR1 SGHTA, CDR2 FQGNSA. Trimming pared 1 base from V and 11 bases from J, leaving 12 bases between. CDR3 DNA sequence: TGTGCCAGCAGCTTAGGGGGGCTTAGTACACCCCTCCACTTT. Its translation: CASSLGGLSTPLHF.

The chain uses TRBV19 and TRBJ1-2, with 8 bases identical to TRBD1. The CDR3 is 15 amino acids. From germline, CDR1 is LNHDA and CDR2 SQIVND (reference sequence). The J segment lost 2 bases and the V segment lost 4 bases, leaving 6 bases of the junction unmatched. In DNA, the CDR3 is TGTGCCAGTAGTAGAGGGACAGGAGGGAACTATGGCTACACCTTC. Its protein is CASSRGTGGNYGYTF.

Ten or more counts support this clonotype. The chain is built from TRBV9 and TRBJ2-1, with 8 positions matching TRBD2. CDR3 size: 15 residues. Germline CDR1 and CDR2: SGDLS and YYNGEE. The ends lost 3 bases at V and 2 bases at J; junction bases unmatched: 4. CDR3 sequence (DNA): TGTGCCAGCAGCGACACTAGCGGTCCCTACAATGAGCAGTTCTTC. Its translation is CASSDTSGPYNEQFF.

Ten or more counts support this clonotype. V is TRBV2 and J is TRBJ1-1; 7 bases are a match to TRBD1. CDR1 SNHLY and CDR2 FYNNEI come from the germline V gene. This CDR3 has 14 residues. V shed 7 bases and J 8 bases; nucleotides not matched to a gene: 13. The CDR3, as DNA: TGTGCCAGCAAACCTCCCAAGCTGGGACAGGAAGCTTTCTTT. Translating it yields CASKPPKLGQEAFF.

This clonotype has at least ten counts. The rearrangement links TRBV11-3 to TRBJ2-1, with D possibly being TRBD2 (5 bases). V was clipped by 1 base and J by 0 bases, with 7 bases between them. The CDR3 has 15 residues. Germline V gives CDR1 SGHNT, CDR2 YENEEA. CDR3 protein: CASSLVAGSYNEQFF. CDR3 coding DNA: TGTGCCAGCAGCTTAGTGGCGGGCTCCTACAATGAGCAGTTCTTC.

This clonotype was seen ten or more times. The chain uses TRBV9 and TRBJ2-1; a possible D gene is TRBD2 (6 bases). Trimming took 0 bases from V and 5 from J, leaving 15 bases between them. Germline V lookup: CDR1 SGDLS, CDR2 YYNGEE. The length of the CDR3 is 16 residues. The CDR3 spells CASSVASGVVNNEQFF. For the CDR3, the DNA is TGTGCCAGCAGCGTAGCTTCGGGGGTGGTAAACAATGAGCAGTTCTTC.

This clonotype showed up many times. The chain combines TRBV6-5 with TRBJ2-3, with unresolved D. CDR1 MNHEY and CDR2 SVGAGI come from the germline V gene. CDR3 length: 12 residues. The germline V and J ends were trimmed by 5 bases and 4 bases, with 7 bases remaining between them. The CDR3, as DNA: TGTGCCAGCAGTAACCGTCCAGATACGCAGTATTTT. Translating gives CASSNRPDTQYF.

Of note for this clonotype: The germline gene is not matched at one end of the junction; a read error may be the cause. The chain links TRBV7-9 to TRBJ1-6, with D hard to call. CDR1 is SEHNR, CDR2 FQNEAQ, per germline (reference sequence). This CDR3 spans 11 amino acids. CDR3 nucleotide sequence: TGTGCCGGCAGCTTATTGGGTCCCCTCCACTTT. Its translation is CAGSLLGPLHF.

V usage is TRBV5-1 and J usage is TRBJ2-7; no reliable D call. The germline V and J ends were trimmed by 4 bases and 5 bases, with 7 bases remaining between them. Germline CDR1 SGHRS, CDR2 YFSETQ. CDR3 length: 11 amino acids. The CDR3 region has the DNA TGCGCCAGCAGCGAGTACGACGAGCAGTACTTC. The encoded protein is CASSEYDEQYF. Full variable domain (remainder filled in from reference TRBV5-1 and TRBJ2-7): KAGVTQTPRYLIKTRGQQVTLSCSPISGHRSVSWYQQTPGQGLQFLFEYFSETQRNKGNFPGRFSGRQFSNSRSEMNVSTLELGDSALYLCASSEYDEQYFGPGTRLTVT.

The chain uses TRBV7-9 and TRBJ1-6; D unclear. CDR1 is SEHNR and CDR2 is FQNEAQ in the germline V gene (reference sequence). CDR3 size: 12 residues. Trimming left V 5 bases short and J 7 bases short, with 6 bases between. As DNA, the CDR3 is TGTGCCAGCAGCCCCCTCAATTCACCCCTCCACTTT. This codes for CASSPLNSPLHF.

This clonotype has a handful of counts. The J gene is TRBJ2-5, the V gene TRBV15; possibly TRBD1 or TRBD2 for D (5 bases each). This CDR3 region has 14 residues. The V end was cut by 4 bases, the J end by 5 bases, with 14 bases between. Germline CDR1 LNHNV, CDR2 YYDKDF (reference sequence). CDR3 in DNA: TGTGCCACCAGCACGAAGGGGCGCGGGGAGACCCAGTACTTC. Protein: CATSTKGRGETQYF.

This clonotype came up many times. This sequence joins TRBV6-1 and TRBJ1-2, with 8 nucleotides matching TRBD1. The CDR3 length is 14 residues. V was pared by 9 bases and J by 0 bases, with 6 bases of the junction left unmatched. Germline-derived CDR1 and CDR2 are MNHNS and SASEGT. The CDR3 region is CASLQGEANYGYTF. For the CDR3, the DNA is TGTGCCAGTTTACAGGGGGAAGCTAACTATGGCTACACCTTC.

This clonotype has ten or more counts. V gene TRBV11-2 combines with J gene TRBJ2-3, with D hard to call. CDR1 is SGHAT, CDR2 FQNNGV, per germline. Trimming took off 3 bases at V and 1 base at J, with 8 bases between the two ends. This CDR3 contains 14 residues. Here the CDR3 DNA reads TGTGCCAGCAGCTTTGGGCGGCGCACAGATACGCAGTATTTT. Protein product: CASSFGRRTDTQYF.

The V gene is TRBV6-1, the J gene TRBJ1-1, with D unresolved. The V gene lost 9 bases and the J gene lost 3 bases, with 14 bases spanning the gap. The germline CDR1 and CDR2 sequences are MNHNS and SASEGT. The length of the CDR3 is 13 residues. The chain's CDR3 is CASAGRRYTEAFF. The CDR3 DNA reads TGTGCCAGTGCTGGACGGAGATACACTGAAGCTTTCTTT.

The chain combines TRBV10-1 with TRBJ2-1, with 9 bases identical to TRBD1. CDR3 size: 14 residues. V was clipped by 3 bases and J by 9 bases; unmatched bases: 6. The germline V gene has CDR1 WNHNN and CDR2 SYGVQD (reference sequence). The CDR3 bases are TGCGCCAGCAGTGATATTGGACAGGGGAGTGAGCAGTTCTTC. Its translation: CASSDIGQGSEQFF.